This TCR beta chain came from a study of regulatory T cells in long-lasting Graves disease. Looking at the study overall: Graves' patients, newly diagnosed, had taken antithyroid drugs under 3 months.

In its sample, this clonotype was seen a few times. Relying on iRepertoire HTBI primers and Arm-PCR of CDR3 regions, the team built TCR beta libraries. Each CDR3 protein gets one entry after TCRdb re-called the multiplex PCR reads with MiXCR. The sample contains approximately 480,000 distinct CDR3 sequences, 15% to 20% of which appear only once. V shed 1 base and J shed 9 bases, with 19 bases lying between them. Germline CDR1 SGHVS, CDR2 FNYEAQ. This CDR3 comprises 15 residues. The time point here: newly diagnosed GD, antithyroid drugs for less than 3 months. After RNA was extracted from PBMCs, the TCR library was made from it. This sample also belongs to another study, concerning T cells in Graves' hyperthyroidism and ophthalmopathy. As that study records: The TCR CDR3 first-round RT-PCR relied on the HTBI primer set. Most thyroid-expanded clonotypes above 0.001 were also found in blood.

The source was peripheral blood mononuclear cells (PBMCs), collected at new diagnosis, from a patient treated with antithyroid drugs. This TCR was recovered from a middle-aged man with Graves disease. The rearrangement joins TRBV7-6 to TRBJ2-7, with D tentatively TRBD1 (5 bases). In nucleotides, the CDR3 is TGTGCCAGCAGCTTAGACTCCGCAGGGAAAATGGGGCAGTACTTC. It specifies CASSLDSAGKMGQYF.